This TCR beta chain was documented in a study of T-cell reconstitution after alpha-beta-depleted transplantation in children. A few counts support this clonotype. The TCRbeta library incorporated unique molecular identifiers. TCRdb ran MiXCR on the PCR reads and lists one entry per CDR3 protein. The table shows about 500,000 distinct CDR3 sequences, with approximately 10% occurring only once. The germline V gene has CDR1 MGHDK and CDR2 SYGVNS. V gave up 4 bases and J gave up 3 bases, with 4 bases separating them. The CDR3 is made up of 12 amino acids. The V call is TRBV25-1, the J call TRBJ1-5; D remains unclear. The specimen comprised PBMCs, mostly from graft donor cells, sampled 180 days after TCRalphabeta/CD19-depleted stem cell transplant. This receptor was identified in a female patient aged 2-9 years who had a stem cell transplant for aplastic anemia, so the T cells may come from the graft donor. In DNA form, the CDR3 reads TGTGCCAGCAGTGGCTACAATCAGCCCCAGCATTTT. It yields the protein CASSGYNQPQHF.